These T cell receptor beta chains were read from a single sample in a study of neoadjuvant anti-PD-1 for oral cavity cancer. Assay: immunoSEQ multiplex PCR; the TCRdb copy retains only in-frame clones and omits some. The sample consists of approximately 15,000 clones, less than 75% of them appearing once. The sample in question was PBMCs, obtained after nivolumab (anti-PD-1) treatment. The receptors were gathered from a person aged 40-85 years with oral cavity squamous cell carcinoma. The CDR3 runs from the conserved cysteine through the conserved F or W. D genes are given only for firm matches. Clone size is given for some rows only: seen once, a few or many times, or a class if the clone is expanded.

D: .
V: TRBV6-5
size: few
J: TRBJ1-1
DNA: TGTGCCAGTTGGACACCCTACACTGAAGCTTTCTTT
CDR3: CASWTPYTEAFF

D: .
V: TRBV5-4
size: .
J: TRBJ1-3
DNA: TGTGCCAGCAGCTTCTGGGGAGTGGACACCATATATTTT
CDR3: CASSFWGVDTIYF

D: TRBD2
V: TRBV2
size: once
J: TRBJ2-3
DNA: TGTGCCAGCAGTGATTGGCTAGCGGGAGCCGATACGCAGTATTTT
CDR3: CASSDWLAGADTQYF

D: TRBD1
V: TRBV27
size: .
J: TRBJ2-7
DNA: TGTGCCAGCAAATGGCAGGGGGCGTGGGAGCAGTACTTC
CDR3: CASKWQGAWEQYF

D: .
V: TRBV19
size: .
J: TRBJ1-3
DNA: TGTGCCAGTAGTATCGAGACGGGGGCCTCTGGAAACACCATATATTTT
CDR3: CASSIETGASGNTIYF

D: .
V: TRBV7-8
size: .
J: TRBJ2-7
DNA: TGTGCCAGCAGCACCGGTCCAGGGATCTACGAGCAGTACTTC
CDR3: CASSTGPGIYEQYF

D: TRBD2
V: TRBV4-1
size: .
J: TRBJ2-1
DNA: TGCGCCAGCAGCCGCGGGAGACCAGGGTACAATGAGCAGTTCTTC
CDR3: CASSRGRPGYNEQFF

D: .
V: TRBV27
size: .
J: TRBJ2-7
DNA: TGTGCCAGCAGTGACTGGGCGGGACACTACGAGCAGTACTTC
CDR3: CASSDWAGHYEQYF

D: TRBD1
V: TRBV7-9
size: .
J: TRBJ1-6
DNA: TGTGCCAGCAGCTTAAGGGACAGGGGCACCAATTCACCCCTCCACTTT
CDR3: CASSLRDRGTNSPLHF

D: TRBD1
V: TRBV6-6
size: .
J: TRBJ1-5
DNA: TGTGCCAGCAGTGGGGGACAGGGTGAGCGTCAGCCCCAGCATTTT
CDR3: CASSGGQGERQPQHF

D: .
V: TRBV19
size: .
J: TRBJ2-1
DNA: TGTGCCAGTAGTAACGTGCCATCCGGCAATGAGCAGTTCTTC
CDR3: CASSNVPSGNEQFF

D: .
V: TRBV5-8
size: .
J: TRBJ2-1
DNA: TGTGCCAGCAGGACGGGGGTAACGTACAATGAGCAGTTCTTC
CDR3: CASRTGVTYNEQFF

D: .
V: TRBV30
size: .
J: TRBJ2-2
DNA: TGTGCCTGGAGTGCAAGTCACCTCGGGGAGCTGTTTTTT
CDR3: CAWSASHLGELFF

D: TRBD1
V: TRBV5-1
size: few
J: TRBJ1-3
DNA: TGCGCCAGCAGCACGACAGGGCAAGGAAACACCATATATTTT
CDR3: CASSTTGQGNTIYF

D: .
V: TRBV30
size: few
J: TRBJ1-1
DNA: TGTGCCTGGAATAACGGGAAAACTGAAGCTTTCTTT
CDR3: CAWNNGKTEAFF

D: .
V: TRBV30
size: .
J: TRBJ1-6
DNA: TGTGCCTGGAGTGAGGGTAATTCACCCCTCCACTTT
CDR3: CAWSEGNSPLHF

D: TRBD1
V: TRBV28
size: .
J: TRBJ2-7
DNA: TGTGCCAGCAGAATGGGACAGGGAAGCTACGAGCAGTACTTC
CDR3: CASRMGQGSYEQYF